The sample holds a few counts of the clone carrying this T cell receptor beta chain. Its target is unknown. MiXCR, run by TCRdb on the RT-PCR reads, gives a single entry per CDR3 protein. This sample has about 780,000 distinct CDR3 sequences, with under 20% found just once. V lost 0 bases and J lost 4; bases outside the gene matches: 9. Germline assignment: CDR1 SGHRS and CDR2 YFSETQ. The CDR3 sequence is 17 residues long. The data stem from a study of response to subunit inactivated influenza vaccine. Findings of the study overall: The authors suggested that every seasonal influenza vaccination recruits few new T cells.

The source of this sequence is a man in his fifties who received an inactivated influenza vaccine. The sequencing here drew on PBMCs from blood, taken around 5 days after vaccination. V gene TRBV5-1 combines with J gene TRBJ2-7, with TRBD2 matching over 11 bases. The CDR3 region is CASSLGVAGGQTYEQYF. The CDR3 DNA reads TGCGCCAGCAGCTTGGGGGTAGCGGGAGGGCAGACTTACGAGCAGTACTTC. Looking up the rest from reference TRBV5-1 and TRBJ2-7 gives the full variable domain: KAGVTQTPRYLIKTRGQQVTLSCSPISGHRSVSWYQQTPGQGLQFLFEYFSETQRNKGNFPGRFSGRQFSNSRSEMNVSTLELGDSALYLCASSLGVAGGQTYEQYFGPGTRLTVT.